This T cell receptor (beta chain) was profiled in a study of T cell responses to AZD1222 COVID-19 vaccine. From germline, CDR1 is MNHEY and CDR2 SVGAGI. The CDR3 sequence is 14 residues long. Assay used: immunoSEQ multiplex PCR; TCRdb lists only in-frame clones, some missing. This repertoire shows 150,000 to 180,000 clones, around 85% found once; its top ten account for 5.5%. About this clone itself: At one of its ends the junction is not consistent with the germline gene, which may arise from a read error.

This receptor was obtained from an adult in good health. The material sequenced was peripheral blood, taken on day 0 of MenACWY control vaccination. This chain connects TRBV6-5 to TRBJ1-1; D remains ambiguous. The CDR3 nucleotides are TGTGCCAGCAGTTACTCACCGATTCCCACTGGACTCCGGTTT. It yields the protein CASSYSPIPTGLRF.